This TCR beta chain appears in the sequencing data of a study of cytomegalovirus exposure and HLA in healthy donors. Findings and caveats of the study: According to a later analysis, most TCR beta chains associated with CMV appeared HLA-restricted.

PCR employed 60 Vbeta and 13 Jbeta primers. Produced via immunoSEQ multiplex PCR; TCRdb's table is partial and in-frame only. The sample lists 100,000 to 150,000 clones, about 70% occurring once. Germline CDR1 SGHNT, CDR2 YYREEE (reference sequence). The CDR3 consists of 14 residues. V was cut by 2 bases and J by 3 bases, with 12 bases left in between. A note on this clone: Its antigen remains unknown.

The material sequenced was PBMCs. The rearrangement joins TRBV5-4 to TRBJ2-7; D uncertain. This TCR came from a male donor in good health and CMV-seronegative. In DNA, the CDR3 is TGTGCCAGCAGCTTAATGAATGGAGTCTACGAGCAGTACTTC. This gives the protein CASSLMNGVYEQYF.